Detailed here is one TCR beta chain. This entry belongs to a study of brain T cells in children with intractable seizures. Sequenced by immunoSEQ multiplex PCR; TCRdb stores in-frame clones only, minus some. In the table there are roughly 110,000 clones, 94% of which are singletons. The V end was cut by 4 bases, the J end by 2 bases, with 9 bases between. This CDR3 has 14 residues. CDR1 is SGHRS, CDR2 YFSETQ, per germline. The sequenced cases were selected for having the highest brain T cell transcript signatures. This sample comprised peripheral blood, obtained at surgery. The TCR sequence derives from a boy less than two years old with hemimegalencephaly and intractable seizures. The genes are TRBV5-1 and TRBJ2-2, with a possible D match to TRBD1 (6 bases). CDR3 nucleotides: TGCGCCAGCAGCACGACAGGAAACACCGGGGAGCTGTTTTTT. Translating it yields CASSTTGNTGELFF.